The clone carrying this TCR beta chain was seen a few times. Its antigen is still unknown. The V and J ends lost 6 bases and 3 bases respectively, with 15 bases between them. This CDR3 contains 15 residues. Germline-derived CDR1 and CDR2 are ENHRY and SYGVKD. The individuals who served as donors were healthy Caucasians living in Russia, aged roughly 6 to 100. This sample stems from a study of blood T cells in healthy people across ages. Broader study findings: PBMCs that were unsorted prevented a conclusive naive versus antigen-experienced comparison. Fewer expanded clones and more diversity marked long-lived versus aged donors. A roughly linear age-dependent decrease characterized TCR beta diversity per million T cells.

A sample-barcoded 5' primer and a J-beta primer mix were used in a second PCR of roughly 7 to 11 cycles. TCRdb itself ran the 5' RACE reads through MiXCR, one entry per CDR3 protein. The sample has about 1,500,000 distinct CDR3 sequences, 42% seen once. Sequencing was done on a sample of blood. The J gene is TRBJ1-5, the V gene TRBV10-3, with no clear D. This TCR derives from a woman between 18 and 29 years old in good health. The CDR3 loop is CAISDTDLFNQPQHF. CDR3 bases: TGTGCCATCAGCGATACGGACTTATTCAATCAGCCCCAGCATTTT.